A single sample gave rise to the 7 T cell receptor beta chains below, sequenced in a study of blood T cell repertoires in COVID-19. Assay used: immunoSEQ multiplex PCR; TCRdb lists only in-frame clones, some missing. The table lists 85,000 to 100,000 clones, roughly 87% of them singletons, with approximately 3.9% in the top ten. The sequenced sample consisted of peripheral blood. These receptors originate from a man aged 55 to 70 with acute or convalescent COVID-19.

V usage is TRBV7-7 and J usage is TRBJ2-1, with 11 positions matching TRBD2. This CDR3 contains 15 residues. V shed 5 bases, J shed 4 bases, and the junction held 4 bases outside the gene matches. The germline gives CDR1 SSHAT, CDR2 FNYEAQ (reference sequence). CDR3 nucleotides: TGTGCCAGCAGCCGACTAGCGGGGCAATACAATGAGCAGTTCTTC. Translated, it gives CASSRLAGQYNEQFF. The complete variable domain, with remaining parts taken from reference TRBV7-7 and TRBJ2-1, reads GAGVSQSPRYKVTKRGQDVTLRCDPISSHATLYWYQQALGQGPEFLTYFNYEAQPDKSGLPSDRFSAERPEGSISTLTIQRTEQRDSAMYRCASSRLAGQYNEQFFGPGTRLTVL.

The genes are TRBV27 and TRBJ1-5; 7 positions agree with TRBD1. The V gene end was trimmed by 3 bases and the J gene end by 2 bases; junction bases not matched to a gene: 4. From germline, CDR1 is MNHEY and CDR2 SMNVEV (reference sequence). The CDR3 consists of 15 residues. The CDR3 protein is CASSLQGGGNQPQHF. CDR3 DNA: TGTGCCAGCAGTTTGCAGGGGGGTGGCAATCAGCCCCAGCATTTT.

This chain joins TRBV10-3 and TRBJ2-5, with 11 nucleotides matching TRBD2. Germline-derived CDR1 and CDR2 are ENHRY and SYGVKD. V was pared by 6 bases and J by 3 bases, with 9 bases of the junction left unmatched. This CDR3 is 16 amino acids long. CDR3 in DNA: TGTGCCATCAGCGCTGGGACTAGCGGACTAAAAGAGACCCAGTACTTC. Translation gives CAISAGTSGLKETQYF.

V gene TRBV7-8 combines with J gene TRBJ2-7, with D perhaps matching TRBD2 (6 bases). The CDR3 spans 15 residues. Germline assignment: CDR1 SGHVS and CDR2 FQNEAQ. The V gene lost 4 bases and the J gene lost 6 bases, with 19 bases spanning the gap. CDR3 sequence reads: CASSSTGDLQLEQYF. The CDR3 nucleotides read TGTGCCAGCAGCTCCACGGGAGATCTTCAACTCGAGCAGTACTTC.

CDR3 DNA sequence: TGTGCCAGCAGCTTTAGCGGGGGGGTCGCCGGGGAGCTGTTTTTT. This sequence encodes CASSFSGGVAGELFF. The chain has TRBV5-8 and TRBJ2-2, with 11 bases fitting TRBD2. Looked up from germline, CDR1 is SGHTS and CDR2 is YDEGEE. The CDR3 runs to 15 residues. The V gene end was trimmed by 2 bases and the J gene end by 6 bases; junction bases not matched to a gene: 3.

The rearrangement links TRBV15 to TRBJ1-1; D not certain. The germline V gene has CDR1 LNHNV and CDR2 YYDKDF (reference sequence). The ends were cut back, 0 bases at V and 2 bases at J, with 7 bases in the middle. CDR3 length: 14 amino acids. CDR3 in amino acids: CATSRDYLNTEAFF. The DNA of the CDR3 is TGTGCCACCAGCAGAGATTATCTAAACACTGAAGCTTTCTTT.

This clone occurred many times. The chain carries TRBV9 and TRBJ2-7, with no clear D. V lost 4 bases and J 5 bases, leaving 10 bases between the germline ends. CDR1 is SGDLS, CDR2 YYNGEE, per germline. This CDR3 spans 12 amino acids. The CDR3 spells CASSPIAHEQYF. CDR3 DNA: TGTGCCAGCAGCCCGATAGCACACGAGCAGTACTTC.